The present TCR beta chain was sequenced within a study of T cells in Graves' hyperthyroidism and ophthalmopathy. Study summary: Blood was drawn when the patient was first diagnosed and still untreated. Study-level findings and limits: Onset of ophthalmopathy came a median around 7.1 months after the model predicted it.

Each person with ophthalmopathy scored at least 3 on the Clinical Activity Score, reached NOSPECS grade 4 or higher, and had been ill under 3 months. Pregnant or lactating patients were excluded, as were those with uncontrolled infection or other autoimmune disease. RNA transcripts provided the source from which TCR beta CDR3 regions were amplified. The HTBI primer set drove a first-round RT-PCR of the TCR CDR3. Each CDR3 protein is one row after TCRdb ran MiXCR on the multiplex PCR reads. The repertoire consists of 200,000 to 250,000 distinct CDR3 sequences, with 16% occurring once and the leading ten covering 28%. This clonotype was seen many times. Its target is unknown. V dropped 8 bases and J dropped 0 bases, with 13 bases sitting between them. Germline lookup yields CDR1 MNHNS and CDR2 SASEGT. This CDR3 has 14 residues.

V usage is TRBV6-1 and J usage is TRBJ1-2; D gene ambiguous. The TCR was taken from a woman between 18 and 29 years old with Graves' ophthalmopathy. The sample was blood. The DNA of the CDR3 is TGTGCCAGCGGAGTCCTTGACTCTAACTATGGCTACACCTTC. This sequence encodes CASGVLDSNYGYTF.